What follows is one T cell receptor beta chain and its context. What this receptor recognizes is not known. The record has no base qualities; no much larger clone is one base away. The source of the sample is a study of blood T cell repertoires in COVID-19 (dated by TCRdb to about 2020). A note on the overall study: The collaborator samples originated in the United States, Italy and Spain and spanned the acute and convalescent phases of COVID-19. The sample metadata nearly always contained a de-identified subject ID, COVID-19 status, age in years and sex. Deeply sampled blood TCRbeta repertoires from subjects exposed to, actively infected with, or recovered from COVID-19 were included in the dataset. The material from the prospective study consisted of cDNA or gDNA derived from T cells, B-cell-depleted T cells, or PBMCs. The repertoires were released in a freely available public database intended as a resource for research on the immune response to SARS-CoV-2. Where available, HLA class I and class II types were obtained from metadata supplied by the sample provider rather than from assay-based typing. The samples were drawn from the first 160 participants of the ongoing ImmuneRACE study and from 1,254 subjects provided by 6 global collaborators.

General conclusions and limits of the study: Clinical and demographic metadata were provided uncurated, with the amount varying by source and participant.

V loses 3 bases, J loses 0 bases, and the germline ends lie 6 bases apart. From the germline V gene, CDR1 is SNHLY and CDR2 is FYNNEI. Taken from cysteine to phenylalanine, the CDR3 has 14 residues. Only the CDR3 part of the read is kept: 42 bases, read in frame from the first base. The collaborating institutions used their own protocols to collect whole blood in K2EDTA tubes. For TCRbeta analysis, collaborators shipped samples in one of three forms: frozen whole blood, isolated PBMCs, or DNA extracted from either of those sample types. TCRbeta CDR3 regions were amplified from genomic DNA by means of the immunoSEQ Assay, a bias-controlled multiplex PCR. The published analysis was carried out like this. The number of nucleated cells in each sample was estimated from the amplification of reference gene primers within the assay. To quantify the absolute abundance of each unique TCRbeta CDR3 rearrangement, sequence reads were collapsed and filtered. For each sample, productive Simpson clonality was calculated by taking the square root of Simpson's diversity index across productive rearrangements. This is the immuneACCESS table as TCRdb keeps it, with only in-frame sequences that have V and J called. A part of the clones is gone; compared with another copy, unresolved V genes explain less than half, and the rest is unexplained. Clonal size and the V and J genes are those of that table, whereas D and trimming came from the DNA. The sample table records about 79,000 clones; 75% to 90% of these occur just once. The leading ten clones occupy about 14% of the sample.

The V gene is TRBV2 and the J gene is TRBJ1-3, with the D gene not clear enough to name. Input material: peripheral blood. The source of this sequence is a man between 65 and 79 years old with active or convalescent COVID-19. The CDR3 has the sequence CASSESSSGNTIYF. Read as DNA, the sequence is TGTGCCAGCAGTGAGTCGAGCTCTGGAAACACCATATATTTT.